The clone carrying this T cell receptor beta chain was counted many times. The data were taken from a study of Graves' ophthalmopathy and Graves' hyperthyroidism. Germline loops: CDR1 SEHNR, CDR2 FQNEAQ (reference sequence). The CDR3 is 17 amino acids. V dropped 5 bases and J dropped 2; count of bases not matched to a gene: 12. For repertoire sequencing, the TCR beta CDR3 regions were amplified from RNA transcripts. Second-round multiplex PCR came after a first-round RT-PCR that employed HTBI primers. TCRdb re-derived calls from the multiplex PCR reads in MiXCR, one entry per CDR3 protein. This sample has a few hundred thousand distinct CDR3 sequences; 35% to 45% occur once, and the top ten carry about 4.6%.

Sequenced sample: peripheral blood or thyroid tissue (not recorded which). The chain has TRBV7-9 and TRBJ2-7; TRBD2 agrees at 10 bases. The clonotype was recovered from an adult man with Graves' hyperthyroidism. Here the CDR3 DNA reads TGTGCCAGCAGCCCCTCTAGCGGGAGACAGCGGGCCTACGAGCAGTACTTC. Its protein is CASSPSSGRQRAYEQYF.